This TCR beta chain was identified during a study of spatial heterogeneity in lung cancer. For the study at large: Detected sequences consistently included more beta-chain ones than alpha-chain ones.

Indicated time point: sample taken at primary tumor resection. Donation came from 70 or so patients with untreated early-stage non-small cell lung cancer. No cell sorting; template was whole RNA from tumor, lung tissue or PBMC. V shed 0 bases and J shed 0 bases, with 9 bases lying between them. This CDR3 spans 14 amino acids. In germline, CDR1 is DFQATT, CDR2 SNEGSKA (reference sequence). TCRdb re-called the 5' RACE reads with MiXCR, one entry per CDR3 protein. The table shows about 39,000 distinct CDR3 sequences, with approximately 3% occurring only once. This clonotype has only a few counts. The clonotype comes from a male donor with early-stage non-small cell lung cancer. The sequenced sample was normal lung tissue next to the tumor, obtained at surgery. The chain couples TRBV20-1 to TRBJ2-7; D might be TRBD2 (5 bases). The CDR3 here is CSARDSGNSYEQYF. Written as DNA, the CDR3 is TGCAGTGCTAGAGATTCCGGGAACTCCTACGAGCAGTACTTC.